This is a list of T cell receptor beta chains from one sample in a study of blood T cell repertoires in COVID-19. The repertoire was sequenced with immunoSEQ multiplex PCR; TCRdb's copy has only in-frame clones and lacks some. The sample includes around 250,000 clones, roughly four fifths of them seen just once. Sequencing was done on a sample of peripheral blood. The receptors were sampled from a woman aged 80 or older with acute or convalescent COVID-19. Each CDR3 is given with its conserved first and last residue. Only part of the rows carry a size: once, few, many, or a class if the clone is expanded.

CDR3aa,abundance,j_gene,v_gene
CASSPFRGREETQYF,-,TRBJ2-5,TRBV27
CASGPGQGVAFF,-,TRBJ1-1,TRBV12-5
CASSTRLGQRQVAFF,-,TRBJ1-1,TRBV19
CASSLWTTTDTQYF,-,TRBJ2-3,TRBV18
CASSGTTSTYNEQFF,-,TRBJ2-1,TRBV18
CASSTRDSYNSPLHF,once,TRBJ1-6,TRBV19
CASSEALLRNTGELFF,-,TRBJ2-2,TRBV6-1
CASSLSLSAEQYF,-,TRBJ2-7,TRBV27
CASSLGPAYEQYF,-,TRBJ2-7,TRBV5-1
CASRHSSGGQPQHF,-,TRBJ1-5,TRBV19
CASSQDFGGGSYEQYF,-,TRBJ2-7,TRBV4-2